Listed below are T cell receptor beta chains from one sample, sequenced in a study of shared clonotypes between healthy human individuals. The protocol was immunoSEQ multiplex PCR, while the TCRdb copy is restricted to in-frame clones and leaves out a portion. The data hold some 1 million clones, with about 70% observed a single time. The sample was memory CD4+ T cells sorted from blood. The receptors here all came from a man between 18 and 29 years old in good health. Each CDR3 is given with its conserved first and last residue. The D gene is left open where the match is weak. Size values are once, few and many counts, or a class for expanded clones, and some rows have none.

clone size	V gene	D gene	J gene	CDR3 DNA	CDR3 protein
-	TRBV6-5	-	TRBJ1-2	TGTGCCAGCGGTTGGGGGAACTATGGCTACACCTTC	CASGWGNYGYTF
-	TRBV11-3	-	TRBJ2-2	TGTGCCAGCAGCCACGGGAACACCGGGGAGCTGTTTTTT	CASSHGNTGELFF
-	TRBV5-1	TRBD1	TRBJ1-3	TGCGCCAGCAGCTCGGGACAGGGAAGCTCTGGAAACACCATATATTTT	CASSSGQGSSGNTIYF
-	TRBV13	-	TRBJ1-2	TGTGCCAGCAGCGCCTCCGGGACGGCAAGGCGTAACTATGGCTACACCTTC	CASSASGTARRNYGYTF
-	TRBV7-2	TRBD2	TRBJ2-5	TGTGCCAGCAGCTTGGTGGGAGGGGTCGCAGAGACCCAGTACTTC	CASSLVGGVAETQYF
-	TRBV9	TRBD2	TRBJ2-7	TGTGCCAGCAACCCAGCGGGAGGAAACGAGCAGTACTTC	CASNPAGGNEQYF
-	TRBV5-8	TRBD1	TRBJ1-1	TGTGCCAGCAGCTCGCCGGGTGGCAGGGGGCGAGAAGCTTTCTTT	CASSSPGGRGREAFF
-	TRBV5-4	-	TRBJ1-1	TGTGCCAGCAGCACCCAGCGGGGGGTGAACACTGAAGCTTTCTTT	CASSTQRGVNTEAFF
few	TRBV4-2	-	TRBJ1-2	TGTGCCAGCAGCCAACGGGGCCTCTATGGCTACACCTTC	CASSQRGLYGYTF
-	TRBV29-1	-	TRBJ2-1	TGCAGCGTTGAGCTCCACAATGAGCAGTTCTTC	CSVELHNEQFF
-	TRBV6-5	TRBD2	TRBJ2-5	TGTGCCAGCAGATCCAGCGGGAGGGAGGAGACCCAGTACTTC	CASRSSGREETQYF
-	TRBV4-1	TRBD2	TRBJ2-3	TGCGCCAGCAGCCAAGCCGGACTAGCGGGGGGGCCTGGGGATACGCAGTATTTT	CASSQAGLAGGPGDTQYF
-	TRBV20-1	-	TRBJ2-4	TGCAGTGCTACTAGAACGGGCGAGTACTTC	CSATRTGEYF
few	TRBV5-4	-	TRBJ1-2	TGTGCCAGCAGCTCGAACAGAGCCCCTAACTATGGCTACACCTTC	CASSSNRAPNYGYTF
few	TRBV5-8	-	TRBJ1-3	TGTGCCAGCAGCTTCGTCAGGGCCGCGGGTCTGGAAAACACCATATATTTT	CASSFVRAAGLENTIYF
-	TRBV6-1	-	TRBJ2-7	TGTGCCAGCAGTTGGGACACAACCTACGAGCAGTACTTC	CASSWDTTYEQYF
-	TRBV6-6	-	TRBJ2-2	TGTGCCAGCAGTTACACGACAGGAAACGGGGAGCTGTTTTTT	CASSYTTGNGELFF
-	TRBV6-5	-	TRBJ2-3	TGTGCCAGCGGCGGTACGCAGTATTTT	CASGGTQYF
-	TRBV9	-	TRBJ1-4	TGTGCCAGCAGCGTGGGCGCCGGGAGCGGGTCTAATGAAAAACTGTTTTTT	CASSVGAGSGSNEKLFF
many	TRBV5-6	TRBD1	TRBJ2-3	TGTGCCAGCAGCTTCAGGACAGGGGGCACAGATACGCAGTATTTT	CASSFRTGGTDTQYF
-	TRBV7-9	-	TRBJ1-1	TGTGCCAGCAGCTTCGGAGGGATGGGCGGGAACACTGAAGCTTTCTTT	CASSFGGMGGNTEAFF
-	TRBV7-9	-	TRBJ2-6	TGTGCCAGCACCGATACACCAGGCCCTGGGGCCAACGTCCTGACTTTC	CASTDTPGPGANVLTF